One sample yielded the 32 T cell receptor beta chains listed below, sequenced in a study of radiation and T cells in renal cell carcinoma. Clones were read by immunoSEQ multiplex PCR, and TCRdb kept only the in-frame ones, dropping some. The sample consists of some 120,000 clones, about 88% of them appearing once. Time point specified: blood 2 weeks post-SBRT. As to treatment: 15 Gy SBRT to primary tumor, nephrectomy 4 weeks later. The material sequenced was blood, taken from a patient whose treatment included radiotherapy and nephrectomy. The receptor source for this set is a woman between 65 and 79 years old with renal cell carcinoma.

The rearrangement uses TRBV19 and TRBJ1-6; 11 bases map to TRBD1. The CDR3 covers 17 residues. The V segment lost 7 bases and the J segment 10 bases; nucleotides outside the gene matches: 15. Germline assignment: CDR1 LNHDA and CDR2 SQIVND (reference sequence). CDR3 residues: CASNQPGQGGSGSPLHF. CDR3 in DNA: TGTGCCAGTAATCAACCGGGACAGGGGGGTAGTGGCTCACCCCTCCACTTT.

V is TRBV7-2 and J is TRBJ1-2; D perhaps matches TRBD1 (5 bases). Germline lookup yields CDR1 SGHTA and CDR2 FQGNSA. The V end lost 2 bases, the J end lost 8 bases, and 18 bases lay between the germline ends. The CDR3 spans 15 residues. The CDR3 sequence: CASSLTVGGTRGYTF. The CDR3 DNA reads as TGTGCCAGCAGCTTAACGGTCGGGGGAACTCGGGGCTACACCTTC.

This clone was recorded only once. The chain joins TRBV10-3 to TRBJ2-7, with 9 bases matching TRBD1. CDR1 is ENHRY and CDR2 is SYGVKD in the germline V gene. Losses at the gene ends were 5 bases for V and 2 bases for J; bases not matched to a gene: 10. This CDR3 has 16 residues. The CDR3 region has the DNA TGTGCCATCAGTAGAAGGACAGGGGTGGATGCCTACGAGCAGTACTTC. Translated, it gives CAISRRTGVDAYEQYF.

This sequence joins TRBV18 and TRBJ2-3, with 9 bases matching TRBD1. The germline CDR1 and CDR2 sequences are KGHSH and LQKENI. V was pared by 3 bases and J by 3 bases, with 4 bases of the junction left unmatched. The CDR3 has 15 amino acids. The CDR3 DNA reads as TGTGCCAGCTCACCCCGGACAGGGGTAACAGATACGCAGTATTTT. Its protein is CASSPRTGVTDTQYF.

This clone was counted once. The rearrangement joins TRBV28 to TRBJ1-1; D gene ambiguous. With 6 bases removed from V and 1 base from J, the gap between germline ends came to 12 bases. The CDR3 is made up of 14 amino acids. CDR1 and CDR2 (germline): MDHEN, SYDVKM. The CDR3 region is CASSPAWGNTEAFF. The CDR3 bases are TGTGCCAGCAGCCCCGCCTGGGGGAACACTGAAGCTTTCTTT. The whole variable domain, remainder taken from reference TRBV28 and TRBJ1-1, is DVKVTQSSRYLVKRTGEKVFLECVQDMDHENMFWYRQDPGLGLRLIYFSYDVKMKEKGDIPEGYSVSREKKERFSLILESASTNQTSMYLCASSPAWGNTEAFFGQGTRLTVV.

The chain has TRBV6-1 and TRBJ1-4, with D unclear. The CDR3 has 11 amino acids. Trimming took 5 bases from V and 8 from J, leaving 6 bases between them. Germline V lookup: CDR1 MNHNS, CDR2 SASEGT. This CDR3 reads CASSYTEKLFF. CDR3 bases: TGTGCCAGCAGTTATACCGAAAAACTGTTTTTT.

The chain joins TRBV10-3 to TRBJ2-1; TRBD2 matches at 12 bases. V was clipped by 2 bases and J by 7 bases; unmatched bases: 3. The CDR3 is 15 residues long. Germline V gene lookup returns CDR1 ENHRY and CDR2 SYGVKD. The CDR3 spells CAISETSGGFNEQFF. The CDR3 DNA reads as TGTGCCATCAGTGAGACTAGCGGGGGGTTTAATGAGCAGTTCTTC.

The CDR3 loop is CASNPLDRAVTGELFF. CDR3 sequence (DNA): TGTGCCAGCAACCCCTTGGACAGGGCCGTCACCGGGGAGCTGTTTTTT. This chain links TRBV2 with TRBJ2-2; the match to TRBD1 covers 8 bases. Germline values: CDR1 SNHLY, CDR2 FYNNEI. The J segment lost 4 bases and the V segment lost 7 bases, leaving 11 bases of the junction unmatched. The CDR3 is 16 residues long.

The chain employs TRBV6-6 and TRBJ1-6; maybe TRBD1 (6 bases). The CDR3 runs to 12 residues. The V gene's germline CDR1 is MNHNY and CDR2 SVGAGI (reference sequence). V lost 10 bases, J lost 9 bases, and 13 bases lay in between. CDR3 sequence (DNA): TGTGCCATAAATAGGGGGAGTTCACCCCTCCACTTT. Encoded protein: CAINRGSSPLHF.

J is TRBJ1-6 and V is TRBV28; 8 bases align to TRBD1. The J segment lost 10 bases and the V segment lost 7 bases, leaving 12 bases of the junction unmatched. Germline CDR1 is MDHEN and CDR2 is SYDVKM. There are 15 residues in the CDR3. The DNA of the CDR3 is TGTGCCAGCACACCCCTCGGACAGGGATGGTCACCCCTCCACTTT. It codes for CASTPLGQGWSPLHF.

This clone occurred once. The V call is TRBV9, the J call TRBJ2-1, with TRBD2 identical over 13 bases. The germline V gene has CDR1 SGDLS and CDR2 YYNGEE. The CDR3 spans 17 residues. After removal of 1 base from V and 3 bases from J, the junction contained 4 bases not matched to a gene. CDR3 residues: CASSVTSGGAYYNEQFF. Here the CDR3 DNA reads TGTGCCAGCAGCGTAACTAGCGGGGGGGCCTACTACAATGAGCAGTTCTTC.

The V gene is TRBV2, the J gene TRBJ1-1; 10 bases line up with TRBD1. V lost 3 bases, J lost 4 bases, and 2 bases stayed unmatched. The germline V gene encodes CDR1 SNHLY and CDR2 FYNNEI. The CDR3 has 14 residues. The CDR3 sequence is CASSERTGGTEAFF. CDR3 DNA: TGTGCCAGCAGTGAGAGGACAGGGGGCACTGAAGCTTTCTTT.

This sequence joins TRBV5-1 and TRBJ2-5; a weak D match, TRBD1 (5 bases). Germline-derived CDR1 and CDR2 are SGHRS and YFSETQ. V lost 4 bases to trimming and J lost 4 bases, with 20 bases between them. The CDR3 loop spans 16 amino acids. In nucleotides, the CDR3 is TGCGCCAGCAGCCCTATCGCAATACAGGCGGTAGAGACCCAGTACTTC. Protein sequence: CASSPIAIQAVETQYF.

This chain links TRBV28 with TRBJ2-4, with unresolved D. V shed 5 bases and J shed 0 bases, with 8 bases lying between them. The CDR3 extends over 14 amino acids. In germline, CDR1 is MDHEN, CDR2 SYDVKM. CDR3 coding DNA: TGTGCCAGCAGTCTAGAGATAGCCAAAAACATTCAGTACTTC. Encoded protein: CASSLEIAKNIQYF.

The chain has TRBV18 and TRBJ2-2, with D possibly being TRBD1 (6 bases). CDR1 KGHSH and CDR2 LQKENI come from the germline V gene. CDR3 length equals 16 residues. V was cut by 2 bases and J by 2 bases, with 12 bases left in between. The CDR3 sequence: CASSPGQSPNTGELFF. The CDR3, as DNA: TGTGCCAGCTCACCAGGACAGTCCCCCAACACCGGGGAGCTGTTTTTT.

The chain combines TRBV11-3 with TRBJ2-1; D ambiguous. Looked up from germline, CDR1 is SGHNT and CDR2 is YENEEA. The CDR3 has 12 amino acids. V was pared by 0 bases and J by 6 bases, with 3 bases between. CDR3 amino acids: CASSLEGNEQFF. CDR3 sequence (DNA): TGTGCCAGCAGCTTAGAGGGCAATGAGCAGTTCTTC.

V is TRBV9 and J is TRBJ1-2; D gene uncertain. Germline CDR1 and CDR2: SGDLS and YYNGEE. V dropped 3 bases and J dropped 8 bases, with 17 bases sitting between them. The CDR3 is 14 residues long. The CDR3 loop is CASSAIGLVGGYTF. The CDR3, as DNA: TGTGCCAGCAGCGCTATTGGATTAGTGGGAGGCTACACCTTC.

The chain couples TRBV9 to TRBJ1-1; the D gene is possibly TRBD1 (6 bases). Germline values: CDR1 SGDLS, CDR2 YYNGEE. This CDR3 comprises 16 residues. The V gene lost 0 bases and the J gene lost 0 bases, with 12 bases spanning the gap. CDR3 sequence (DNA): TGTGCCAGCAGCGTAGAAGGGACACGCCTGAACACTGAAGCTTTCTTT. This encodes CASSVEGTRLNTEAFF.

This sequence joins TRBV11-1 and TRBJ1-2; 9 nucleotides agree with TRBD1. Germline V gene data show CDR1 as SGHAT and CDR2 as FQDESV (reference sequence). CDR3 length: 15 residues. The V and J ends lost 5 bases and 5 bases, in that order; junction bases with no gene match: 9. In DNA, the CDR3 is TGTGCCAGCAGCCTAAGACAGGGGGAGATTTATGGCTACACCTTC. It translates to CASSLRQGEIYGYTF.

V and J are TRBV4-1 and TRBJ1-1, with no clear D. Per germline, CDR1 MGHRA and CDR2 YSYEKL. Trimming removed 8 bases at V and 1 base at J, with 14 bases between. The CDR3 has 14 amino acids. The CDR3 loop is CASVTVVGNTEAFF. CDR3 DNA: TGCGCCAGCGTTACCGTGGTGGGGAACACTGAAGCTTTCTTT.

The chain recombines TRBV6-6 with TRBJ2-7; D remains ambiguous. V lost 6 bases, J lost 4 bases, and 10 bases lay in between. Looked up from germline, CDR1 is MNHNY and CDR2 is SVGAGI (reference sequence). This CDR3 contains 12 residues. The CDR3: CASSRVSYEQYF. DNA for the CDR3: TGTGCCAGCAGCCGGGTTTCGTACGAGCAGTACTTC.

The rearrangement links TRBV5-1 to TRBJ2-6; D is ambiguous. The CDR3 is 16 amino acids. V lost 0 bases and J lost 0, with 7 bases in between. Per germline, CDR1 SGHRS and CDR2 YFSETQ. The CDR3 spells CASSLAKSSGANVLTF. In DNA, the CDR3 is TGCGCCAGCAGCTTGGCCAAATCCTCTGGGGCCAACGTCCTGACTTTC.

The sample holds one count of this clone. The chain combines TRBV5-6 with TRBJ2-7, with no clear D. The CDR3 has 15 residues. V gave up 0 bases and J gave up 5 bases, with 15 bases separating them. Germline CDR1 and CDR2: SGHDT and YYEEEE. This CDR3 reads CASSLGDGPGDEQYF. CDR3 DNA sequence: TGTGCCAGCAGCTTGGGAGACGGCCCTGGGGACGAGCAGTACTTC.

CDR3: CSVGQGAGEQYF. The CDR3 nucleotides read TGCAGCGTTGGACAGGGGGCAGGTGAGCAGTACTTC. The V gene is TRBV29-1, the J gene TRBJ2-7; 10 positions agree with TRBD1. Germline V CDR1 and CDR2: SQVTM, ANQGSEA. The CDR3 is 12 residues long. Losses at the gene ends were 4 bases for V and 7 bases for J; bases not matched to a gene: 4.

The V and J genes are TRBV4-2 and TRBJ2-2; 8 nucleotides agree with TRBD1. Germline lookup yields CDR1 LGHNA and CDR2 YNFKEQ. This CDR3 comprises 17 residues. J lost 6 bases, V lost 0 bases, and 9 bases had no gene match. The CDR3 region has the DNA TGTGCCAGCAGCCAAGATTATGAGCAGGGGGCGGCCGGGGAGCTGTTTTTT. Residues: CASSQDYEQGAAGELFF.

This clone was counted at least ten times. V gene TRBV7-9 combines with J gene TRBJ1-1; a possible D gene is TRBD1 (5 bases). Trimming took off 5 bases at V and 3 bases at J, with 16 bases between the two ends. This CDR3 comprises 15 residues. Germline values: CDR1 SEHNR, CDR2 FQNEAQ (reference sequence). As DNA, the CDR3 is TGTGCCAGCAGCCCAAGACAGAGTAAGGACACTGAAGCTTTCTTT. The encoded protein is CASSPRQSKDTEAFF.

CDR3 region: CASRGLAEETQYF. In DNA form, the CDR3 reads TGTGCCAGCAGGGGACTAGCGGAAGAGACCCAGTACTTC. The chain combines TRBV21-1 with TRBJ2-5; the table names TRBD2, a call not compared with the DNA. TRBV21-1 is annotated as a pseudogene. The CDR3 runs 13 residues.

The V gene is TRBV7-8, the J gene TRBJ2-3, with D perhaps TRBD2 (5 bases). The V gene's germline CDR1 is SGHVS and CDR2 FQNEAQ. The length of the CDR3 is 15 residues. The germline V and J ends were trimmed by 7 bases and 2 bases, with 16 bases remaining between them. The DNA of the CDR3 is TGTGCCAGCACCCCCTCGGGATTACACACAGATACGCAGTATTTT. Translating gives CASTPSGLHTDTQYF.

The gene calls are TRBV7-6 and TRBJ2-2; 7 positions match TRBD2. V shed 1 base, J shed 0 bases, and the junction held 2 bases outside the gene matches. This CDR3 has 16 residues. The germline CDR1 and CDR2 sequences are SGHVS and FNYEAQ. CDR3 in amino acids: CASSLVSGANTGELFF. CDR3 bases: TGTGCCAGCAGCTTAGTCAGCGGGGCGAACACCGGGGAGCTGTTTTTT.

The chain combines TRBV19 with TRBJ1-4; D remains ambiguous. The CDR3 loop spans 16 amino acids. Germline V gives CDR1 LNHDA, CDR2 SQIVND (reference sequence). Trimming left V 3 bases short and J 0 bases short, with 11 bases between. The DNA of the CDR3 is TGTGCCAGTAGTATCTTGGGGTCTGCAACTAATGAAAAACTGTTTTTT. Translated, it gives CASSILGSATNEKLFF.

This clone is medium-sized by share. The chain uses TRBV9 and TRBJ1-1; D is unresolved. V was clipped by 4 bases and J by 3 bases, with 7 bases between them. There are 12 residues in the CDR3. In germline, CDR1 is SGDLS, CDR2 YYNGEE. The CDR3 DNA is TGTGCCAGCAGCTTACGAGACACTGAAGCTTTCTTT. Its translation is CASSLRDTEAFF.

This sequence joins TRBV7-2 and TRBJ1-5, with D maybe TRBD1 (6 bases). V was cut by 2 bases and J by 5 bases, with 10 bases left in between. CDR3 length: 14 amino acids. Germline V gene lookup returns CDR1 SGHTA and CDR2 FQGNSA. CDR3 nucleotides: TGTGCCAGCAGCTTAAGGGCAGGGGATCAGCCCCAGCATTTT. It codes for CASSLRAGDQPQHF.